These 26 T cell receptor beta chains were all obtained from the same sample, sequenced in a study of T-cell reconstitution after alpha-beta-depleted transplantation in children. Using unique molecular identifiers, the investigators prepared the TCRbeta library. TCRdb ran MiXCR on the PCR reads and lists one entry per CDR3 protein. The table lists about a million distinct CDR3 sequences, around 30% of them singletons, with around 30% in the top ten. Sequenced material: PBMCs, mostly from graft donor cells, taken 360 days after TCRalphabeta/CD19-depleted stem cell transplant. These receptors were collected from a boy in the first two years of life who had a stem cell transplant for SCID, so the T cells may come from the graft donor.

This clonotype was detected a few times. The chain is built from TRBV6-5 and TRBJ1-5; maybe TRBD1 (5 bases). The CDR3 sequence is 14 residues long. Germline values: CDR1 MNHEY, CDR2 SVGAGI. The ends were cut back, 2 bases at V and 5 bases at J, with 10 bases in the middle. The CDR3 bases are TGTGCCAGCAGTTACGACCGGACATATCAGCCCCAGCATTTT. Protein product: CASSYDRTYQPQHF.

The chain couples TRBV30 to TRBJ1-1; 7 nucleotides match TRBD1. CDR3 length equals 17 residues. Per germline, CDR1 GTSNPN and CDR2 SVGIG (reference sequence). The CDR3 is CAGGTANVIRGHTEAFF. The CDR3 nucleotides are TGTGCGGGGGGGACAGCTAATGTTATAAGGGGGCACACTGAAGCTTTCTTT.

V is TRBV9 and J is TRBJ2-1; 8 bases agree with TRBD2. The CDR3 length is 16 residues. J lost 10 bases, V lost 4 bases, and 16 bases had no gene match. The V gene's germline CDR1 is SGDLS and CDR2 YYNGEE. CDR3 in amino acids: CASSPRDGGAFREQFF. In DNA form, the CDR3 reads TGTGCCAGCAGCCCCCGCGACGGGGGGGCATTCAGGGAGCAGTTCTTC.

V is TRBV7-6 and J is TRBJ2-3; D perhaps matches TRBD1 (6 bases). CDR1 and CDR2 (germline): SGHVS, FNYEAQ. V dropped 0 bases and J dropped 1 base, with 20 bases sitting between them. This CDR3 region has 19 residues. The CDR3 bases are TGTGCCAGCAGCTTAGCGATTAGAGCTACAGGGAAAGGCACAGATACGCAGTATTTT. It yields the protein CASSLAIRATGKGTDTQYF.

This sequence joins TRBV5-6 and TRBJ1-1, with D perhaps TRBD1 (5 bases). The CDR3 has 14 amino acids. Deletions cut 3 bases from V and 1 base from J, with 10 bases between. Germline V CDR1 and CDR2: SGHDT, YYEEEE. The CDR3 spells CASSWGGGNTEAFF. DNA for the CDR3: TGTGCCAGCAGCTGGGGCGGTGGGAACACTGAAGCTTTCTTT.

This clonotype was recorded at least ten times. CDR3 protein: CASSFHGTGGDIQYF. The CDR3 DNA reads as TGTGCCAGCAGTTTTCATGGGACAGGGGGCGACATTCAGTACTTC. V usage is TRBV28 and J usage is TRBJ2-4, with 12 bases that match TRBD1. The CDR3 runs 15 residues. V shed 3 bases and J 8 bases; nucleotides not matched to a gene: 5. Looked up from germline, CDR1 is MDHEN and CDR2 is SYDVKM.

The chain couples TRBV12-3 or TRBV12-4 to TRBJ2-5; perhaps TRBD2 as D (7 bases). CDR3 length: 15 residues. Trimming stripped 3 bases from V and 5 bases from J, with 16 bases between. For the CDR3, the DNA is TGTGCCAGCAGTTTCCCCGGGGGGCCTAGTGAGACCCAGTACTTC. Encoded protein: CASSFPGGPSETQYF.

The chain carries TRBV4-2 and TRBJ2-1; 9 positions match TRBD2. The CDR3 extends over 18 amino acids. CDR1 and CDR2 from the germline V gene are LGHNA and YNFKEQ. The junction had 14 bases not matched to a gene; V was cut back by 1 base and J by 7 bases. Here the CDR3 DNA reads TGTGCCAGCAGCCAAGGAATGCTTGGTGGGCGGGGGGGAAATGAGCAGTTCTTC. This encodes CASSQGMLGGRGGNEQFF.

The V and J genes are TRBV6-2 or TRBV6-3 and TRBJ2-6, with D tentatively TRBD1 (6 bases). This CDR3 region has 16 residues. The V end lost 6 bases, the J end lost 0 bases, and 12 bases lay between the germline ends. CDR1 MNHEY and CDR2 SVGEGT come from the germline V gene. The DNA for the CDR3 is TGTGCCAGCAGCAGGGGTCCTAGCTCTGGGGCCAACGTCCTGACTTTC. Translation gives CASSRGPSSGANVLTF.

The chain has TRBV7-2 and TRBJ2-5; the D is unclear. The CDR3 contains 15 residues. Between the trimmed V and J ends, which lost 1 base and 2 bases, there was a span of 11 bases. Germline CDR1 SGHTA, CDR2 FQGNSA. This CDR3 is CASSLVAVGQETQYF. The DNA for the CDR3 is TGTGCCAGCAGCTTAGTGGCGGTAGGGCAAGAGACCCAGTACTTC.

This CDR3 is CASKAGGGYIQYF. The CDR3 DNA reads TGTGCCAGCAAGGCGGGGGGCGGATACATTCAGTACTTC. The V call is TRBV28, the J call TRBJ2-4; 8 bases are shared with TRBD2. Looked up from germline, CDR1 is MDHEN and CDR2 is SYDVKM. The CDR3 totals 13 residues. V lost 7 bases and J lost 8; bases outside the gene matches: 7. Supplemented by reference TRBV28 and TRBJ2-4, the full variable domain reads DVKVTQSSRYLVKRTGEKVFLECVQDMDHENMFWYRQDPGLGLRLIYFSYDVKMKEKGDIPEGYSVSREKKERFSLILESASTNQTSMYLCASKAGGGYIQYFGAGTRLSVL.

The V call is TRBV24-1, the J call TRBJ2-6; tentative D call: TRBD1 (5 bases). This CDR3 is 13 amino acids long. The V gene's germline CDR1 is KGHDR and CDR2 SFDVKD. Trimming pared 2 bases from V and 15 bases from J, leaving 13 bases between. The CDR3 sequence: CATSDSWGIDLTF. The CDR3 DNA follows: TGTGCCACCAGTGATTCGTGGGGCATAGACCTGACTTTC.

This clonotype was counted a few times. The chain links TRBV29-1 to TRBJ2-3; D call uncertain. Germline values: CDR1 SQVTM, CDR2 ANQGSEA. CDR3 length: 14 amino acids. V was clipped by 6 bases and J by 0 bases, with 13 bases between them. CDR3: CSVHGGASTDTQYF. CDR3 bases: TGCAGCGTCCACGGTGGAGCTAGCACAGATACGCAGTATTTT.

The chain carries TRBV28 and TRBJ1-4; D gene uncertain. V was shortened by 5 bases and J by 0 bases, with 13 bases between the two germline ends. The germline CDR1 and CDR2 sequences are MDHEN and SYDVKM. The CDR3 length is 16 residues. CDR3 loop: CASSPLGYSTNEKLFF. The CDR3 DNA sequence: TGTGCCAGCAGTCCCCTCGGATACTCAACTAATGAAAAACTGTTTTTT.

This chain's CDR3 is CASSRGVMNTEAFF. CDR3 nucleotide sequence: TGCGCCAGCAGCCGAGGGGTAATGAACACTGAAGCTTTCTTT. This chain joins TRBV5-1 and TRBJ1-1; TRBD1 is a possible D gene (5 bases). This CDR3 contains 14 residues. Germline V gene data show CDR1 as SGHRS and CDR2 as YFSETQ. V was shortened by 4 bases and J by 0 bases, with 10 bases between the two germline ends.

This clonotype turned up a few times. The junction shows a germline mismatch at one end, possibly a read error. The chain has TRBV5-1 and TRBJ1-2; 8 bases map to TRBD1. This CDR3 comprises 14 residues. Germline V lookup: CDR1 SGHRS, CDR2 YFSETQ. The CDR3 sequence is CASSQGQGNYGYTF. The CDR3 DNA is TGTGCCAGCAGCCAAGGACAGGGAAACTATGGCTACACCTTC. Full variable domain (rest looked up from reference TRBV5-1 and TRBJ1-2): KAGVTQTPRYLIKTRGQQVTLSCSPISGHRSVSWYQQTPGQGLQFLFEYFSETQRNKGNFPGRFSGRQFSNSRSEMNVSTLELGDSALYLCASSQGQGNYGYTFGSGTRLTVV.

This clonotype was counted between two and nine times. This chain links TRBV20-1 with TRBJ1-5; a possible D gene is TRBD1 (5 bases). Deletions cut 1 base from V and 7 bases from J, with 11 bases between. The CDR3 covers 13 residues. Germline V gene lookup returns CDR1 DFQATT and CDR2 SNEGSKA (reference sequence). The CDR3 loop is CSARVGGLQPQHF. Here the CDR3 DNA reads TGCAGTGCTAGAGTCGGGGGACTGCAGCCCCAGCATTTT.

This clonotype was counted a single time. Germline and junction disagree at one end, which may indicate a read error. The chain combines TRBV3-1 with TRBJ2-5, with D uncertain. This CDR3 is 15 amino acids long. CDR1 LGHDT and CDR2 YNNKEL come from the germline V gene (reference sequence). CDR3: CATSQGRTAQETQYF. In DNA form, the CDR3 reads TGTGCCACCAGCCAAGGGCGGACGGCCCAAGAGACCCAGTACTTC.

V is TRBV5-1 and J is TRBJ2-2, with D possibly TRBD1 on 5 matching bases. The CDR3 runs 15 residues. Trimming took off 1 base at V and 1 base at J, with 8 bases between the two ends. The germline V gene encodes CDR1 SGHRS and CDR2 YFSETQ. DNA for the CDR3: TGCGCCAGCAGCTTGTTAGGGGAGAACACCGGGGAGCTGTTTTTT. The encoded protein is CASSLLGENTGELFF.

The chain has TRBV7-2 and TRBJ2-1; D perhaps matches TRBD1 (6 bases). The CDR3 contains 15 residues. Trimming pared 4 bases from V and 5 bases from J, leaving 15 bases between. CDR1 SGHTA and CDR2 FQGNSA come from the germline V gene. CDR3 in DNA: TGTGCCAGCAGCTCGCAGACAGGACCCAACAATGAGCAGTTCTTC. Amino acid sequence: CASSSQTGPNNEQFF.

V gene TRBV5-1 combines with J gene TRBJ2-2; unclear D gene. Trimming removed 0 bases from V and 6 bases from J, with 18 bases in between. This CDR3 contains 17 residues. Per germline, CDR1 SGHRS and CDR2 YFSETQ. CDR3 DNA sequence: TGCGCCAGCAGCTTGGACTACTCGGTTCCCCTTTCCGGGGAGCTGTTTTTT. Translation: CASSLDYSVPLSGELFF.

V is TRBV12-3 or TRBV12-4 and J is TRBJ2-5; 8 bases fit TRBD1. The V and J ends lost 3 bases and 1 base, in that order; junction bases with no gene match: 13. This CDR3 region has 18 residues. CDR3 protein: CASSLPLGQGGGQETQYF. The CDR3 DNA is TGTGCCAGCAGTTTGCCCCTTGGACAGGGAGGAGGCCAAGAGACCCAGTACTTC.

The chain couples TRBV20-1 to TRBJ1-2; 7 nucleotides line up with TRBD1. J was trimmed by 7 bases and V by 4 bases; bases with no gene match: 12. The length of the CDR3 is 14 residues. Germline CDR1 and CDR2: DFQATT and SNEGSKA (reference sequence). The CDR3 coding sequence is TGCAGTGCTACAAAGGACAGGTTCTCGCCTGGCTACACCTTC. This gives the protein CSATKDRFSPGYTF.

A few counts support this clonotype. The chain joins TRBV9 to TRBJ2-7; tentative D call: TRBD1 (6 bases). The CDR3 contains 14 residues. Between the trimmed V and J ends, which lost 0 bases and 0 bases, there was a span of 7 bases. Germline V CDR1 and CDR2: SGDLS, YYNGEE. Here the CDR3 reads CASSVGQVSYEQYF. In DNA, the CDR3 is TGTGCCAGCAGCGTAGGACAGGTCTCCTACGAGCAGTACTTC.

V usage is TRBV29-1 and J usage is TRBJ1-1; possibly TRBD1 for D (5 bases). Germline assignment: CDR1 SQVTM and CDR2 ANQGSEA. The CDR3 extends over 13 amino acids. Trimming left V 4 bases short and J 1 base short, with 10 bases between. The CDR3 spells CSVAGRANTEAFF. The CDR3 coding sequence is TGCAGCGTTGCGGGCAGGGCGAACACTGAAGCTTTCTTT.

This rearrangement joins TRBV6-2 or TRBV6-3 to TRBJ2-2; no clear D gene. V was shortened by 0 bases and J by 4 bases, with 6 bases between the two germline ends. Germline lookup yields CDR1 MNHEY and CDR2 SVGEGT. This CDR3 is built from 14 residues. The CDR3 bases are TGTGCCAGCAGTTACTCCGCAGTCACCGGGGAGCTGTTTTTT. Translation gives CASSYSAVTGELFF.